This T cell receptor beta chain comes out of a study of Ad26.COV2.S vaccination and SARS-CoV-2 variants. Points from the study as a whole: Vaccinated individuals (as opposed to placebo recipients) had higher spike-specific TCR breadth.

There are 16 residues in the CDR3. CDR1 and CDR2 (germline): MNHEY, SMNVEV (reference sequence). The germline V and J ends were trimmed by 3 bases and 0 bases, with 9 bases remaining between them. The treatment: 15 to 20 received Ad26.COV2.S at low or high dose, single or two shots; several received placebo; per-sample allocation not given. The investigators took samples on day 63 after the first vaccine or placebo injection. Built on an Ad26 vector, the vaccine expressed Wuhan-strain SARS-CoV-2 spike. TCRdb's table, derived via immunoSEQ multiplex PCR, lists solely in-frame clones and lacks some. The table has fewer than 500,000 clones, about 90% seen once. As concerns this clone: Its antigen is not known.

Source: peripheral blood, taken in a trial of Ad26.COV2.S vaccine versus placebo. The clonotype originates from a person aged 18-60 years who received the Ad26.COV2.S COVID-19 vaccine or a placebo. The chain employs TRBV27 and TRBJ2-6; maybe TRBD2 (5 bases). This chain's CDR3 is CASSFGLLSGANVLTF. In nucleotides, the CDR3 is TGTGCCAGCAGTTTTGGACTGCTCTCTGGGGCCAACGTCCTGACTTTC.